Each of the 30 T cell receptor beta chains below was sequenced from the same sample in a study of cytomegalovirus exposure and HLA in healthy donors. Only in-frame clones appear in the TCRdb table, and some are missing; sequencing was by immunoSEQ multiplex PCR. The sample consists of approximately 270,000 clones, roughly 87% of them appearing once. Sequencing used PBMCs. Every receptor here comes from a man between 18 and 29 years old in good health and CMV-seropositive.

V gene TRBV5-4 combines with J gene TRBJ2-1, with 10 nucleotides matching TRBD2. The CDR3 length is 16 residues. V shed 3 bases, J shed 9 bases, and the junction held 12 bases outside the gene matches. Germline assignment: CDR1 SGHNT and CDR2 YYREEE (reference sequence). CDR3: CASSYQRLAGAGEQFF. CDR3 DNA: TGTGCCAGCAGCTACCAAAGGCTAGCGGGAGCTGGTGAGCAGTTCTTC.

The rearrangement links TRBV19 to TRBJ1-5, with no clear D. CDR1 is LNHDA, CDR2 SQIVND, per germline (reference sequence). V was trimmed by 1 base and J by 5 bases, leaving 12 bases between them. CDR3 size: 15 residues. The CDR3 sequence is CASSIVSSSYQPQHF. As DNA, the CDR3 is TGTGCCAGTAGTATAGTGAGCAGTTCCTATCAGCCCCAGCATTTT.

This chain joins TRBV27 and TRBJ2-1; 8 bases fit TRBD1. The CDR3 has 15 residues. Per the germline V gene, CDR1 is MNHEY and CDR2 is SMNVEV (reference sequence). Unmatched junction bases numbered 8, after V lost 3 bases and J lost 7 bases. CDR3 DNA sequence: TGTGCCAGCAGTTTCGTGGGACAGGAGGTTAATGAGCAGTTCTTC. Its protein product is CASSFVGQEVNEQFF.

This clone was seen a handful of times. This sample includes further DNA sequences coding for the same CDR3. The V call is TRBV7-9, the J call TRBJ2-3; D not certain. The germline V and J ends were trimmed by 0 bases and 5 bases, with 0 bases remaining between them. The length of the CDR3 is 11 residues. The germline V gene encodes CDR1 SEHNR and CDR2 FQNEAQ (reference sequence). As DNA, the CDR3 is TGTGCCAGCAGCTTAGCAGATACGCAGTATTTT. Translation: CASSLADTQYF.

This clone was seen a few times. V usage is TRBV15 and J usage is TRBJ1-4; no clear D. V lost 5 bases, J lost 8 bases, and 12 bases lay in between. Per the germline V gene, CDR1 is LNHNV and CDR2 is YYDKDF (reference sequence). The CDR3 totals 13 residues. The CDR3 loop reads CATSPRTGEKLFF. The CDR3 DNA follows: TGTGCCACCAGCCCTAGGACCGGGGAAAAACTGTTTTTT. Filled out from reference TRBV15 and TRBJ1-4, the complete variable domain reads DAMVIQNPRYQVTQFGKPVTLSCSQTLNHNVMYWYQQKSSQAPKLLFHYYDKDFNNEADTPDNFQSRRPNTSFCFLDIRSPGLGDTAMYLCATSPRTGEKLFFGSGTQLSVL.

The chain uses TRBV29-1 and TRBJ1-2; D not resolved. The CDR3 extends over 12 amino acids. V was shortened by 7 bases and J by 2 bases, with 11 bases between the two germline ends. The V gene's germline CDR1 is SQVTM and CDR2 ANQGSEA. The CDR3 DNA is TGCAGCGGGGGAGGTCAGAACTATGGCTACACCTTC. As protein: CSGGGQNYGYTF.

The chain joins TRBV27 to TRBJ1-2; TRBD1 agrees at 9 bases. V trimming: 6 bases; J trimming: 7 bases; junction bases outside the gene matches: 6. Germline-derived CDR1 and CDR2 are MNHEY and SMNVEV (reference sequence). This CDR3 is 13 amino acids long. DNA for the CDR3: TGTGCCAGCAGACTACAGGGGGCTGCTGGCTACACCTTC. Its translation: CASRLQGAAGYTF.

The chain has TRBV29-1 and TRBJ2-3, with TRBD1 matching over 8 bases. V shed 6 bases and J 3 bases; nucleotides not matched to a gene: 14. This CDR3 has 16 amino acids. Germline V gene sequence: CDR1 SQVTM, CDR2 ANQGSEA. The CDR3 DNA reads as TGCAGCGTCGGGACAGGTCTTCTTGTCGGTACAGATACGCAGTATTTT. Amino acid sequence: CSVGTGLLVGTDTQYF.

This clone has a handful of counts. The chain employs TRBV6-4 and TRBJ1-2, with D perhaps TRBD1 (5 bases). With 6 bases removed from V and 4 bases from J, the gap between germline ends came to 12 bases. This CDR3 is 13 amino acids long. The V gene's germline CDR1 is MRHNA and CDR2 SNTAGT. Here the CDR3 reads CASSRAGGYGYTF. The CDR3 coding sequence is TGTGCCAGCAGCCGAGCTGGGGGCTATGGCTACACCTTC.

The chain employs TRBV27 and TRBJ1-1, with D possibly matching TRBD1 (5 bases). Trimming removed 5 bases at V and 11 bases at J, with 18 bases between. The CDR3 runs to 13 residues. Germline lookup yields CDR1 MNHEY and CDR2 SMNVEV (reference sequence). CDR3 sequence: CASSPDWGMTAFF. CDR3 nucleotide sequence: TGTGCCAGCAGTCCCGATTGGGGGATGACGGCTTTCTTT.

This clone was observed a few times. This chain uses TRBV2 with TRBJ2-7; 8 bases agree with TRBD2. CDR1 and CDR2 (germline): SNHLY, FYNNEI. This CDR3 region has 15 residues. V shed 3 bases, J shed 0 bases, and the junction held 4 bases outside the gene matches. CDR3 DNA: TGTGCCAGCAGTGAGACCGGGACTAGCTCCTACGAGCAGTACTTC. This gives the protein CASSETGTSSYEQYF.

This sequence joins TRBV27 and TRBJ2-7; D gene ambiguous. CDR3 length: 13 residues. The germline CDR1 and CDR2 sequences are MNHEY and SMNVEV (reference sequence). V was clipped by 5 bases and J by 3 bases, with 11 bases between them. CDR3 amino acids: CASSLTPNYEQYF. The CDR3 DNA reads as TGTGCCAGCAGTCTTACGCCTAACTACGAGCAGTACTTC.

V usage is TRBV4-1 and J usage is TRBJ1-2; no clear D gene. This CDR3 contains 14 residues. Germline lookup yields CDR1 MGHRA and CDR2 YSYEKL. Trimming removed 2 bases from V and 8 bases from J, with 15 bases in between. The CDR3 here is CASSQPTRERGYTF. In DNA form, the CDR3 reads TGCGCCAGCAGCCAACCAACACGGGAAAGGGGCTACACCTTC.

This chain uses TRBV18 with TRBJ2-3; TRBD1 matches at 7 bases. Trimming took 4 bases from V and 0 from J; bases not matched to a gene: 7. The CDR3 length is 16 residues. The germline V gene encodes CDR1 KGHSH and CDR2 LQKENI. The CDR3 DNA is TGTGCCAGCTCACACGGCCGGGACAGCAGCACAGATACGCAGTATTTT. Its translation: CASSHGRDSSTDTQYF.

This chain uses TRBV7-9 with TRBJ2-3, with D possibly being TRBD1 or TRBD2 (5 bases each). The germline CDR1 and CDR2 sequences are SEHNR and FQNEAQ (reference sequence). The CDR3 length is 14 residues. Deletions cut 6 bases from V and 1 base from J, with 11 bases between. This CDR3 is CASSYGTGTDTQYF. As DNA, the CDR3 is TGTGCCAGCAGTTATGGGACCGGCACAGATACGCAGTATTTT.

The V call is TRBV9, the J call TRBJ2-7, with D perhaps TRBD1 or TRBD2 (6 bases each). The V gene's germline CDR1 is SGDLS and CDR2 YYNGEE. CDR3 length equals 15 residues. V was cut by 0 bases and J by 2 bases, with 12 bases left in between. The CDR3 is CASSVGGARTYEQYF. The DNA of the CDR3 is TGTGCCAGCAGCGTAGGGGGGGCTCGGACCTACGAGCAGTACTTC.

V is TRBV9 and J is TRBJ1-2, with no clear D. The CDR3 has 13 residues. Trimming took off 4 bases at V and 5 bases at J, with 12 bases between the two ends. Germline V gene lookup returns CDR1 SGDLS and CDR2 YYNGEE. The CDR3 DNA reads TGTGCCAGCAGCCCCTCTGCGGTATATGGCTACACCTTC. Protein: CASSPSAVYGYTF.

The rearrangement links TRBV9 to TRBJ1-4, with D possibly matching TRBD1 (5 bases). Per germline, CDR1 SGDLS and CDR2 YYNGEE. Deletions cut 4 bases from V and 6 bases from J, with 19 bases between. The CDR3 runs 16 residues. The CDR3 DNA is TGTGCCAGCAGCCGGGACGGTCGACTTGGTGATGAAAAACTGTTTTTT. Translation: CASSRDGRLGDEKLFF.

The genes are TRBV5-6 and TRBJ1-2; no clear D. V gave up 0 bases and J gave up 10 bases, with 13 bases separating them. The CDR3 runs to 13 residues. Germline V gene sequence: CDR1 SGHDT, CDR2 YYEEEE. The CDR3 region is CASSLGGSPHYTF. For the CDR3, the DNA is TGTGCCAGCAGCTTGGGTGGGTCCCCTCACTACACCTTC.

The chain carries TRBV10-3 and TRBJ2-3, with TRBD2 as a possible D gene (6 bases). CDR1 and CDR2 (germline): ENHRY, SYGVKD. The length of the CDR3 is 15 residues. Deletions cut 0 bases from V and 4 bases from J, with 11 bases between. The CDR3 bases are TGTGCCATCAGTGAGTCGAGTGGACTATCAGATACGCAGTATTTT. This encodes CAISESSGLSDTQYF.

As regards this clone: The sample holds other DNA sequences that translate to the same CDR3. The rearrangement uses TRBV5-4 and TRBJ1-2; the D gene is possibly TRBD1 (5 bases). Trimming stripped 0 bases from V and 6 bases from J, with 9 bases between. The CDR3 is 13 residues long. Per germline, CDR1 SGHNT and CDR2 YYREEE (reference sequence). The CDR3 loop reads CASSLAGGDGYTF. In nucleotides, the CDR3 is TGTGCCAGCAGCTTGGCCGGGGGGGATGGCTACACCTTC.

This chain joins TRBV29-1 and TRBJ1-2, with D perhaps TRBD1 (5 bases). The germline V gene encodes CDR1 SQVTM and CDR2 ANQGSEA. Between the trimmed V and J ends, which lost 0 bases and 3 bases, there was a span of 11 bases. The CDR3 consists of 14 residues. CDR3 region: CSVEDPAGHYGYTF. The CDR3 nucleotides read TGCAGCGTTGAAGATCCAGCGGGGCACTATGGCTACACCTTC.

The chain is built from TRBV5-1 and TRBJ2-1; D remains unclear. The ends were cut back, 0 bases at V and 0 bases at J, with 7 bases in the middle. The CDR3 spans 15 residues. Germline CDR1 is SGHRS and CDR2 is YFSETQ. This CDR3 is CASSLGTRSYNEQFF. As DNA, the CDR3 is TGCGCCAGCAGCTTGGGCACCCGCTCCTACAATGAGCAGTTCTTC.

This chain joins TRBV6-5 and TRBJ2-3; no definite D call. The V gene's germline CDR1 is MNHEY and CDR2 SVGAGI. The CDR3 contains 14 residues. Trimming took off 3 bases at V and 1 base at J, with 8 bases between the two ends. The CDR3 DNA is TGTGCCAGCAGTTATAGGCAGGGCACAGATACGCAGTATTTT. As protein: CASSYRQGTDTQYF.

CDR3 DNA sequence: TGCGCCAGCAGCCAAGATGGGACTAGCGGGGCCCGAAGGGCCGAGCAGTTCTTC. It encodes CASSQDGTSGARRAEQFF. The chain has TRBV4-3 and TRBJ2-1, with 13 bases aligning to TRBD2. V dropped 0 bases and J dropped 10; count of bases not matched to a gene: 12. Germline V lookup: CDR1 LGHNA, CDR2 YSLEER. The CDR3 spans 18 residues.

This clone was seen once. V usage is TRBV28 and J usage is TRBJ2-1; TRBD2 is a possible D gene (5 bases). This CDR3 has 12 residues. V was cut by 8 bases and J by 13 bases, with 18 bases left in between. Germline CDR1 reads MDHEN; CDR2 reads SYDVKM. For the CDR3, the DNA is TGTGCCAGCCACAACCCAGGCCGGGATCAGTTCTTC. Its translation: CASHNPGRDQFF.

The CDR3 sequence is CASSHGREQETQYF. CDR3 DNA: TGCGCCAGCAGCCATGGTAGGGAACAAGAGACCCAGTACTTC. V gene TRBV5-1 combines with J gene TRBJ2-5; D is unresolved. V was trimmed by 4 bases and J by 2 bases, leaving 12 bases between them. The CDR3 has 14 residues. CDR1 and CDR2 (germline): SGHRS, YFSETQ.

J is TRBJ2-3 and V is TRBV30; 9 nucleotides agree with TRBD2. CDR3 size: 15 residues. CDR1 is GTSNPN, CDR2 SVGIG, per germline (reference sequence). V lost 3 bases, J lost 2 bases, and 6 bases stayed unmatched. CDR3 residues: CAWRQGLAYTDTQYF. The CDR3 DNA is TGTGCCTGGAGGCAGGGACTAGCCTACACAGATACGCAGTATTTT.

This chain joins TRBV6-5 and TRBJ1-2, with D perhaps TRBD1 (6 bases). Germline lookup yields CDR1 MNHEY and CDR2 SVGAGI. The CDR3 runs 13 residues. Trimming removed 5 bases at V and 4 bases at J, with 11 bases between. The CDR3: CASSGQLGYGYTF. CDR3 nucleotide sequence: TGTGCCAGCAGTGGACAGCTTGGCTATGGCTACACCTTC.

CDR3 protein: CASSELRGTDTQYF. As DNA, the CDR3 is TGTGCCAGCAGTGAACTGAGGGGCACAGATACGCAGTATTTT. The chain links TRBV2 to TRBJ2-3; D is possibly TRBD2 (5 bases). This CDR3 spans 14 amino acids. The V gene's germline CDR1 is SNHLY and CDR2 FYNNEI. V lost 2 bases and J 1 base, leaving 7 bases between the germline ends.